This TCR beta chain was obtained from a study of blood T cell dynamics during melanoma immunotherapy. Study context: Metastatic melanoma patients received first-line pembrolizumab or nivolumab plus ipilimumab.

Time point of the sample: week 3, after first cycle of checkpoint inhibitor. The CDR3 loop spans 12 amino acids. Germline V gene lookup returns CDR1 SQVTM and CDR2 ANQGSEA. V dropped 7 bases and J dropped 2 bases, with 11 bases sitting between them. The repertoire was sequenced with immunoSEQ multiplex PCR; TCRdb's copy has only in-frame clones and lacks some. The sample holds roughly 15,000 clones, roughly nine tenths seen once. The rearrangement joins TRBV29-1 to TRBJ2-5; maybe TRBD1 (6 bases). The sequences come from blood, collected from a patient treated with checkpoint blockade. The source is a human donor with melanoma. CDR3 loop: CSGGQIQETQYF. The CDR3 DNA reads TGCAGCGGGGGACAAATTCAAGAGACCCAGTACTTC.